This T cell receptor beta chain was captured by sequencing in a study of T cell changes during pregnancy in multiple sclerosis. The assay was immunoSEQ multiplex PCR, and TCRdb's table has in-frame clones only and misses some. The sample shows tens of thousands of clones, around 89% of them seen only once. V dropped 6 bases and J dropped 0; count of bases not matched to a gene: 5. Germline V gene sequence: CDR1 SGDLS, CDR2 YYNGEE. The CDR3 spans 14 residues. Source: peripheral blood, taken after pregnancy. The receptor's source is a female donor in good health, enrolled as a control in a pregnancy study. J is TRBJ1-2 and V is TRBV9, with TRBD1 matching 7 bases. CDR3 sequence: CASTKQGTNYGYTF. CDR3 nucleotides: TGTGCCAGCACCAAACAGGGGACTAACTATGGCTACACCTTC.